This is a list of T cell receptor beta chains from one sample in a study of T cell responses to AZD1222 COVID-19 vaccine. TCRdb's table, derived via immunoSEQ multiplex PCR, lists solely in-frame clones and lacks some. The sample consists of 120,000 or so clones, approximately 90% of them appearing once. The specimen was peripheral blood, collected on day 0 of MenACWY control vaccination. The source of these receptors is an adult in good health. Both conserved end residues are part of each CDR3. The D gene is left open where the match is weak. Clone size is shown for a subset of rows, as once, few, many or a class of expanded clone.

size: .; J: TRBJ2-7; D: .; V: TRBV13; CDR3: CASSSGPRYEQYF; DNA: TGTGCCAGCAGCTCCGGACCCAGATACGAGCAGTACTTC
size: .; J: TRBJ2-7; D: .; V: TRBV3-1/TRBV3-2; CDR3: CASSQVNHEQYF; DNA: TGTGCCAGCAGCCAAGTAAACCACGAGCAGTACTTC
size: .; J: TRBJ2-1; D: TRBD2; V: TRBV2; CDR3: CASRLGLAGGEEQFF; DNA: TGTGCCAGCAGGCTGGGACTAGCGGGAGGTGAGGAGCAGTTCTTC
size: once; J: TRBJ1-5; D: .; V: TRBV10-3; CDR3: CAISGQNSNQPQHF; DNA: TGTGCCATCAGTGGACAGAATAGCAATCAGCCCCAGCATTTT
size: .; J: TRBJ1-2; D: .; V: TRBV11-3; CDR3: CASSPDGNYGYTF; DNA: TGTGCCAGCAGCCCCGACGGTAACTATGGCTACACCTTC
size: few; J: TRBJ2-1; D: TRBD2; V: TRBV7-3; CDR3: CASSAAGGEQFF; DNA: TGTGCCAGCAGCGCCGCGGGGGGTGAGCAGTTCTTC
size: few; J: TRBJ2-7; D: .; V: TRBV11-3; CDR3: CASRLTGASRGEQYF; DNA: TGTGCCAGCAGACTCACGGGGGCCTCCCGCGGCGAGCAGTACTTC
size: .; J: TRBJ2-7; D: TRBD1; V: TRBV6-5; CDR3: CASSYDRGYEQYF; DNA: TGTGCCAGCAGTTACGACAGGGGATACGAGCAGTACTTC
size: .; J: TRBJ1-3; D: .; V: TRBV15; CDR3: CATSRGFSGNTIYF; DNA: TGTGCCACCAGCAGGGGTTTCTCTGGAAACACCATATATTTT
size: few; J: TRBJ1-3; D: TRBD1; V: TRBV3-1/TRBV3-2; CDR3: CASSQGGTDSGNTIYF; DNA: TGTGCCAGCAGCCAAGGGGGGACAGACTCTGGAAACACCATATATTTT
size: once; J: TRBJ2-3; D: .; V: TRBV11-3; CDR3: CASSQGGTDTQYF; DNA: TGTGCCAGCAGCCAAGGCGGCACAGATACGCAGTATTTT
size: .; J: TRBJ2-1; D: .; V: TRBV12-2; CDR3: CASRQTPGNNEQFF; DNA: TGTGCAAGTCGCCAAACCCCCGGAAACAATGAGCAGTTCTTC
size: few; J: TRBJ1-1; D: .; V: TRBV9; CDR3: CASSVSGGTANTEAFF; DNA: TGTGCCAGCAGCGTTTCTGGGGGTACGGCGAACACTGAAGCTTTCTTT